This entry describes one TCR beta chain. Sequencing used immunoSEQ multiplex PCR; TCRdb keeps in-frame clones, though not all of them. The sample shows fewer than 90,000 clones, approximately 94% of them seen only once. CDR3 length equals 15 residues. The germline CDR1 and CDR2 sequences are SGHRS and YFSETQ. The J segment lost 3 bases and the V segment lost 0 bases, leaving 3 bases of the junction unmatched. This entry comes from a study of T cell changes during pregnancy in multiple sclerosis. The sequences come from peripheral blood, collected in the third trimester of pregnancy. The TCR was taken from a female donor with multiple sclerosis, enrolled in a pregnancy study. J is TRBJ2-7 and V is TRBV5-1; 10 bases are a match to TRBD1. Here the CDR3 reads CASSLGDRGYYEQYF. DNA for the CDR3: TGCGCCAGCAGCTTGGGGGACAGGGGTTACTACGAGCAGTACTTC.